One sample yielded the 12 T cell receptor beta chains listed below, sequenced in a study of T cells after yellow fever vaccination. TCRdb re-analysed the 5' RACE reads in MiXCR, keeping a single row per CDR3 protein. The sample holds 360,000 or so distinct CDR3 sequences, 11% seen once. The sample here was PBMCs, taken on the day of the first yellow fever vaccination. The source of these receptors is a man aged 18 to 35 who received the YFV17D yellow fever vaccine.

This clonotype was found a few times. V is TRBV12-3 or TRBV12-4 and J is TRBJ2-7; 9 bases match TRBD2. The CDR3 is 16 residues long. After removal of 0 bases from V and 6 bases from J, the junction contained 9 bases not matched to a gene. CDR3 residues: CASSLARGGGKAEQYF. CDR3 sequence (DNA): TGTGCCAGCAGTTTAGCGCGCGGGGGGGGAAAGGCCGAGCAGTACTTC.

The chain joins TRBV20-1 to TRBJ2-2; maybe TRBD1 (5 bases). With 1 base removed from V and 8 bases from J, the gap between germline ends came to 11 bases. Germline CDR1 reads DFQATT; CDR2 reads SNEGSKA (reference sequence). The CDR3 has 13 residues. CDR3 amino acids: CSARVRAEGELFF. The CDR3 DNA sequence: TGCAGTGCTAGAGTCAGGGCCGAGGGGGAGCTGTTTTTT.

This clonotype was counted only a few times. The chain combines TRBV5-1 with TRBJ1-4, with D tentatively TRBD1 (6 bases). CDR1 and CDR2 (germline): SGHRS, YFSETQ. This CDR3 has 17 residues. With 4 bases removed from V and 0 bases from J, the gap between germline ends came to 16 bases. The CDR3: CASSSRHRDSTNEKLFF. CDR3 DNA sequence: TGCGCCAGCAGCAGCCGTCACAGGGACTCAACTAATGAAAAACTGTTTTTT.

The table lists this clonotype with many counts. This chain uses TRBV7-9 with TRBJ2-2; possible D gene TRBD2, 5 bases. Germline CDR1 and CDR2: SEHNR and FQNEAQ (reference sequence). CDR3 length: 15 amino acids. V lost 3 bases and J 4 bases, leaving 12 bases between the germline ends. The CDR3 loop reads CASSLIVAGTGELFF. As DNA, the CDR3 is TGTGCCAGCAGCTTGATAGTCGCGGGCACCGGGGAGCTGTTTTTT.

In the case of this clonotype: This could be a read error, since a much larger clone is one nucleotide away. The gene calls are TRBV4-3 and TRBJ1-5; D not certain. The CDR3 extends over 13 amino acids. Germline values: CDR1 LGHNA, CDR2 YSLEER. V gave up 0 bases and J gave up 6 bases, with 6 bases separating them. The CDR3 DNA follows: TGCGCCAGCAGCCAAGATGAGGCTCAGCCCCAGCATTTT. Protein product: CASSQDEAQPQHF.

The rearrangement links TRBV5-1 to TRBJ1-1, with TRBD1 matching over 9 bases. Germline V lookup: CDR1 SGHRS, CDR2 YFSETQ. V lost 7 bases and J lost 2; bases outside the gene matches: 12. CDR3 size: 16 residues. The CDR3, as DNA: TGCGCCAGCCAAAAACAGGGGGCCAATCTTAACACTGAAGCTTTCTTT. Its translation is CASQKQGANLNTEAFF.

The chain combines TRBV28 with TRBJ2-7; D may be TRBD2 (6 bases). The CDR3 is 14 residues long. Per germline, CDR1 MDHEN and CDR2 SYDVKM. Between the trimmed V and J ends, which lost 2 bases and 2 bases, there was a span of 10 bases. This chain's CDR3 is CASSLGGAPYEQYV. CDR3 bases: TGTGCCAGCAGTTTAGGCGGGGCCCCCTACGAGCAGTACGTC.

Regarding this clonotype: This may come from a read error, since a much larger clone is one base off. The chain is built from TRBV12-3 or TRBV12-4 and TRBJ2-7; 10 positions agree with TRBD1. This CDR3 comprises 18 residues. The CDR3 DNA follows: TGTGCCTGCAGTTTAATCCCGGGACAGGGGCCGAGCTCCTACGAGCAGTACGTC. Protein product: CACSLIPGQGPSSYEQYV.

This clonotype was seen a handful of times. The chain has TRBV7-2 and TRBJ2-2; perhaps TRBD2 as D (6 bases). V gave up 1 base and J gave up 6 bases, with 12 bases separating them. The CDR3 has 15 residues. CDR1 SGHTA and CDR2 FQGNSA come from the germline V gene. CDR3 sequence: CASSLVSGDPGELFF. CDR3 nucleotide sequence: TGTGCCAGCAGCTTAGTATCGGGGGATCCCGGGGAGCTGTTTTTT. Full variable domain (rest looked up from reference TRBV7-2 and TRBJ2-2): GAGVSQSPSNKVTEKGKDVELRCDPISGHTALYWYRQSLGQGLEFLIYFQGNSAPDKSGLPSDRFSAERTGGSVSTLTIQRTQQEDSAVYLCASSLVSGDPGELFFGEGSRLTVL.

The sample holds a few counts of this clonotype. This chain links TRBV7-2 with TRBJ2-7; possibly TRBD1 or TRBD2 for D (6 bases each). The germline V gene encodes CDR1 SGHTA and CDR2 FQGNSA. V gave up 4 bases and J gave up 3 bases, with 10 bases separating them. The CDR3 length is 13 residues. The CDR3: CASSWRGNYEQYF. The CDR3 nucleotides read TGTGCCAGCAGCTGGAGGGGGAACTACGAGCAGTACTTC.

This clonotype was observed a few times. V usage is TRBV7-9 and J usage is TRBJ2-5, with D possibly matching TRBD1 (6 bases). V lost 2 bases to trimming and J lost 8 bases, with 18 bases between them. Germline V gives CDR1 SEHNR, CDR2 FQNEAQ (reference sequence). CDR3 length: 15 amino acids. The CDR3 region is CASSLPSGQPETQYF. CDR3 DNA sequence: TGTGCCAGCAGCTTACCCTCTGGACAGCCCGAAACCCAGTACTTC.

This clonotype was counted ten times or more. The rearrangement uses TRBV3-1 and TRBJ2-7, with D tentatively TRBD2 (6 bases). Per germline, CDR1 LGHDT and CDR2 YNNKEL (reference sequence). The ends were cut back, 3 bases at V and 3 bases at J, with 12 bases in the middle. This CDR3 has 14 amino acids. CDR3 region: CASSQTGGVYEQYF. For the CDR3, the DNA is TGTGCCAGCAGCCAGACCGGGGGTGTCTACGAGCAGTACTTC.